This T cell receptor beta chain was found in a study of T cells after posttransplantation cyclophosphamide. Busulfan-fludarabine conditioning, marrow transplant, and cyclophosphamide on days +3 and +4 were administered. Assay: immunoSEQ multiplex PCR; the TCRdb copy retains only in-frame clones and omits some. This table has roughly 4,000 clones, approximately 80% appearing once. The study's findings and limits: Later post-transplant blood repertoires were often dominated by donor CD8+ memory clones.

This clone showed up just a few times. The antigen remains unidentified. Trimming stripped 4 bases from V and 7 bases from J, with 11 bases between. Germline V lookup: CDR1 SGHTS, CDR2 YDEGEE. The length of the CDR3 is 13 residues. The sequencing here drew on PBMCs, taken about 29 days after a stem cell transplant with posttransplant cyclophosphamide. The V gene is TRBV5-8, the J gene TRBJ2-2; tentative D call: TRBD2 (6 bases). This receptor was taken from a male patient in his fifties who received an allogeneic stem cell transplant from an unrelated donor, was CMV-positive, and had acute GVHD only. Some T cells may trace back to the graft donor. The CDR3 nucleotides read TGTGCCAGCAGCCCGCGGGGAAACGGGGAGCTGTTTTTT. This translates into CASSPRGNGELFF.